This T cell receptor beta chain is from a study of cytomegalovirus exposure and HLA in healthy donors. Study background: Earlier results showed roughly 120 million unique TCR beta sequences derived from roughly 180 million T cells.

Details on this clone: Its cognate antigen is unknown.

Both 60 Vbeta primers and 13 Jbeta primers went into the PCR. Repertoires were generated with immunoSEQ multiplex PCR, while TCRdb's copy carries only in-frame clones and drops some. The sample lists around 88,000 clones, about 81% seen once, with approximately 4% in the top ten. Study conclusions and caveats: As a later analysis showed, a missense DCLRE1C variant was linked to trimming of TCR beta V- and J-genes. It was confirmed in vitro that a few of the CMV-associated chains were specific for CMV antigens.

J gave up 4 bases and V 3 bases, and 7 bases lay outside the gene matches. The CDR3 loop spans 15 amino acids. CDR1 is LNHDA, CDR2 SQIVND, per germline (reference sequence). This receptor was identified in a middle-aged woman in good health and CMV-seropositive. Sequencing was carried out using PBMCs. The gene calls are TRBV19 and TRBJ2-3, with 7 bases matching TRBD2. This CDR3 is CASSIGGSRPDTQYF. The CDR3 coding sequence is TGTGCCAGTAGTATTGGCGGGAGTCGCCCAGATACGCAGTATTTT.